These 14 T cell receptor beta chains came from one sample sequenced in a study of OX40 agonist ivuxolimab in advanced cancers. Measured with immunoSEQ multiplex PCR; TCRdb has only the in-frame clones, and not every one. Of about 68,000 clones detected, around 85% appear once; the ten largest clones hold about 0.68%. This material consisted of CD4+ or CD8+ T cells sorted from blood, taken in a trial of the OX40 agonist ivuxolimab. Every receptor here comes from an adult with an advanced solid tumor such as melanoma, head and neck, liver or kidney cancer.

V is TRBV28 and J is TRBJ1-2; TRBD1 aligns across 7 bases. Per the germline V gene, CDR1 is MDHEN and CDR2 is SYDVKM. The CDR3 spans 14 residues. V trimming: 6 bases; J trimming: 6 bases; junction bases outside the gene matches: 10. CDR3 residues: CASSPRQGGNGYTF. As DNA, the CDR3 is TGTGCCAGCAGCCCACGACAGGGTGGAAATGGCTACACCTTC.

The V and J genes are TRBV5-1 and TRBJ1-1; D possibly corresponds to TRBD1 (5 bases). Trimming cost V 4 bases and J 6 bases, with 16 bases left between them. The germline gives CDR1 SGHRS, CDR2 YFSETQ. This CDR3 has 14 residues. The CDR3 loop reads CASSPGLLNAEAFF. In nucleotides, the CDR3 is TGCGCCAGCAGCCCGGGACTTCTTAACGCTGAAGCTTTCTTT.

V is TRBV7-9 and J is TRBJ2-3; 7 bases match TRBD1. J lost 3 bases, V lost 3 bases, and 9 bases had no gene match. This CDR3 is built from 16 residues. Per germline, CDR1 SEHNR and CDR2 FQNEAQ (reference sequence). DNA for the CDR3: TGTGCCAGCAGCTTCGGGTATAGGGACAGTACAGATACGCAGTATTTT. Its translation is CASSFGYRDSTDTQYF. The full variable domain, rest sourced from reference TRBV7-9 and TRBJ2-3, is DTGVSQNPRHKITKRGQNVTFRCDPISEHNRLYWYRQTLGQGPEFLTYFQNEAQLEKSRLLSDRFSAERPKGSFSTLEIQRTEQGDSAMYLCASSFGYRDSTDTQYFGPGTRLTVL.

The chain employs TRBV7-9 and TRBJ1-5; the D is unclear. Germline CDR1 is SEHNR and CDR2 is FQNEAQ (reference sequence). The CDR3 length is 14 residues. V was clipped by 5 bases and J by 0 bases, with 8 bases between them. CDR3 sequence (DNA): TGTGCCAGCAGCCCAGAATATAGCAATCAGCCCCAGCATTTT. It specifies CASSPEYSNQPQHF.

The gene calls are TRBV7-8 and TRBJ2-7, with D maybe TRBD1 (6 bases). The germline CDR1 and CDR2 sequences are SGHVS and FQNEAQ. The CDR3 is 15 residues long. V shed 1 base and J shed 1 base, with 11 bases lying between them. CDR3 sequence (DNA): TGTGCCAGCAGCTTAGTCCAGGGGCTTTCCTACGAGCAGTACTTC. It specifies CASSLVQGLSYEQYF. The full variable domain, completed using reference TRBV7-8 and TRBJ2-7, is GAGVSQSPRYKVAKRGQDVALRCDPISGHVSLFWYQQALGQGPEFLTYFQNEAQLDKSGLPSDRFFAERPEGSVSTLKIQRTQQEDSAVYLCASSLVQGLSYEQYFGPGTRLTVT.

The rearrangement joins TRBV6-6 to TRBJ2-3; no clear D. Trimming took 4 bases from V and 2 from J, leaving 10 bases between them. The V gene's germline CDR1 is MNHNY and CDR2 SVGAGI (reference sequence). The CDR3 runs 14 residues. In DNA, the CDR3 is TGTGCCAGCAGTTCTTTCAGACCCACAGATACGCAGTATTTT. Protein sequence: CASSSFRPTDTQYF.

This chain joins TRBV9 and TRBJ1-4; the D is unclear. Germline V gives CDR1 SGDLS, CDR2 YYNGEE. The CDR3 has 14 residues. Trimming took 0 bases from V and 1 from J, leaving 4 bases between them. The CDR3 sequence: CASSVGGTNEKLFF. The DNA of the CDR3 is TGTGCCAGCAGCGTAGGGGGAACTAATGAAAAACTGTTTTTT.

CDR3 sequence (DNA): TGTGCCATCAGTGGACAGGCTGACTCCTACAATGAGCAGTTCTTC. The encoded protein is CAISGQADSYNEQFF. The V and J genes are TRBV10-3 and TRBJ2-1; D may be TRBD1 (6 bases). The CDR3 totals 15 residues. Per germline, CDR1 ENHRY and CDR2 SYGVKD. V was cut by 4 bases and J by 0 bases, with 10 bases left in between.

The chain has TRBV28 and TRBJ2-7; maybe TRBD1 (6 bases). V lost 2 bases, J lost 1 base, and 12 bases lay in between. The CDR3 consists of 15 residues. Per germline, CDR1 MDHEN and CDR2 SYDVKM. The CDR3 region has the DNA TGTGCCAGCAGTTTAACCCGGACAGCTTCCTACGAGCAGTACTTC. Its protein is CASSLTRTASYEQYF.

This clone was recorded only once. V gene TRBV19 combines with J gene TRBJ2-3; D tentatively fits TRBD1 or TRBD2 (5 bases each). Germline V gene lookup returns CDR1 LNHDA and CDR2 SQIVND (reference sequence). The CDR3 runs to 13 residues. Trimming shortened V by 8 bases and J by 3 bases, and 12 bases separated the two germline ends. The chain's CDR3 is CASVAGGTDTQYF. CDR3 DNA: TGTGCCAGTGTAGCTGGGGGAACAGATACGCAGTATTTT.

J is TRBJ1-5 and V is TRBV9; the D is unclear. Per germline, CDR1 SGDLS and CDR2 YYNGEE. This CDR3 is 14 amino acids long. V lost 0 bases and J 8 bases, leaving 12 bases between the germline ends. The CDR3: CASSVDGGREPQHF. CDR3 DNA: TGTGCCAGCAGCGTAGATGGAGGGCGTGAGCCCCAGCATTTT.

The chain's CDR3 is CASSQGQGGGYTF. In DNA, the CDR3 is TGCGCCAGCAGCCAAGGACAGGGGGGTGGCTACACCTTC. The chain combines TRBV5-1 with TRBJ1-2; TRBD1 agrees at 10 bases. Germline V gives CDR1 SGHRS, CDR2 YFSETQ. The CDR3 is made up of 13 amino acids. Germline trimming cut 4 bases from V and 7 bases from J; bases unmatched to any gene: 4. The whole variable domain, remainder taken from reference TRBV5-1 and TRBJ1-2, is KAGVTQTPRYLIKTRGQQVTLSCSPISGHRSVSWYQQTPGQGLQFLFEYFSETQRNKGNFPGRFSGRQFSNSRSEMNVSTLELGDSALYLCASSQGQGGGYTFGSGTRLTVV.

The chain carries TRBV7-2 and TRBJ2-3; D tentatively fits TRBD1 or TRBD2 (5 bases each). The germline gives CDR1 SGHTA, CDR2 FQGNSA. The V end lost 3 bases, the J end lost 4 bases, and 8 bases lay between the germline ends. This CDR3 is 13 amino acids long. CDR3 sequence reads: CASSLGDPDTQYF. The CDR3 DNA sequence: TGTGCCAGCAGCTTGGGGGACCCAGATACGCAGTATTTT.

This chain joins TRBV4-3 and TRBJ1-2; possibly TRBD1 for D (5 bases). The CDR3 runs to 15 residues. Trimming removed 0 bases at V and 6 bases at J, with 14 bases between. Germline lookup yields CDR1 LGHNA and CDR2 YSLEER. The CDR3 coding sequence is TGCGCCAGCAGCCAAGAGGGAGGCAGGGAGGATGGCTACACCTTC. Amino acid sequence: CASSQEGGREDGYTF.